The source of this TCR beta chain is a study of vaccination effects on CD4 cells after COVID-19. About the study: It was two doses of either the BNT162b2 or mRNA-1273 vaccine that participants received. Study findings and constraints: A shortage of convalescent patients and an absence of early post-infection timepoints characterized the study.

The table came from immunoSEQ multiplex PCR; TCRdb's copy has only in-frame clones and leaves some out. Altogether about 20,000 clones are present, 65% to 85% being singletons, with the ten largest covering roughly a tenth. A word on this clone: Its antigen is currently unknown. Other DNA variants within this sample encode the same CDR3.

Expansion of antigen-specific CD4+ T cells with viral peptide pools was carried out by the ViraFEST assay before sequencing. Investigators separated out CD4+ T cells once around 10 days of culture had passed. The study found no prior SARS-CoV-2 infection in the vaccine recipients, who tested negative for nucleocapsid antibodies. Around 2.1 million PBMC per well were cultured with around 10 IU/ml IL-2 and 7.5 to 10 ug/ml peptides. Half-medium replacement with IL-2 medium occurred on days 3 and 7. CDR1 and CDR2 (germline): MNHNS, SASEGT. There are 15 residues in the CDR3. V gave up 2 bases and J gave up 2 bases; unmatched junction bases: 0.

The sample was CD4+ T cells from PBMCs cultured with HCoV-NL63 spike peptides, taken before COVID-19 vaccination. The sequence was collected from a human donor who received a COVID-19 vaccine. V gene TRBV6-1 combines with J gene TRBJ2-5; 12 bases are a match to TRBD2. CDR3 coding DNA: TGTGCCAGCAGTGAACTAGCGGGGGGGCAAGAGACCCAGTACTTC. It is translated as CASSELAGGQETQYF.